These 21 T cell receptor beta chains came from one sample sequenced in a study of T-cell memory formation after mild COVID-19. One entry per CDR3 protein, called by TCRdb with MiXCR from the 5' RACE reads. The data hold 550,000 to 650,000 distinct CDR3 sequences, with roughly 17% observed a single time. The sequenced material came from PBMCs or a T cell subset sorted from them (not recorded which). The receptors were gathered from an adult woman who had mild COVID-19 (a few samples of this study predate the infection). Cell type and time point are not known.

This clonotype was detected only a few times. This chain connects TRBV7-9 to TRBJ2-7, with D possibly called TRBD1 or TRBD2 (5 bases each). The CDR3 sequence is 14 residues long. Looked up from germline, CDR1 is SEHNR and CDR2 is FQNEAQ (reference sequence). V was shortened by 4 bases and J by 2 bases, with 12 bases between the two germline ends. The CDR3 spells CASSSEGFPYEQYF. The CDR3 DNA is TGTGCCAGCAGCTCCGAGGGGTTCCCCTACGAGCAGTACTTC.

This clonotype has at least ten counts. The chain has TRBV5-5 and TRBJ2-1, with TRBD2 as a possible D gene (7 bases). CDR1 and CDR2 (germline): SGHKS, YYEKEE (reference sequence). V was pared by 4 bases and J by 3 bases, with 23 bases between. The CDR3 loop spans 18 amino acids. CDR3 in amino acids: CASSGQGGSGVGYNEQFF. Here the CDR3 DNA reads TGTGCCAGCAGCGGCCAAGGGGGGAGCGGGGTGGGCTACAATGAGCAGTTCTTC.

This clonotype was detected once. The V call is TRBV4-3, the J call TRBJ2-5; perhaps TRBD2 as D (5 bases). Germline V lookup: CDR1 LGHNA, CDR2 YSLEER. The germline V and J ends were trimmed by 0 bases and 3 bases, with 11 bases remaining between them. This CDR3 comprises 15 residues. CDR3 region: CASSQDPLAKETQYF. In DNA form, the CDR3 reads TGCGCCAGCAGCCAAGACCCTCTAGCTAAAGAGACCCAGTACTTC.

V is TRBV6-5 and J is TRBJ1-2, with 9 bases aligning to TRBD1. V was pared by 5 bases and J by 6 bases, with 4 bases of the junction left unmatched. The length of the CDR3 is 13 residues. Germline CDR1 is MNHEY and CDR2 is SVGAGI. CDR3 coding DNA: TGTGCCAGCAGTCAACAGGGGGCCCATGGCTACACCTTC. Protein product: CASSQQGAHGYTF.

A few counts support this clonotype. The chain is built from TRBV5-1 and TRBJ1-1; 7 nucleotides agree with TRBD1. J was trimmed by 1 base and V by 4 bases; bases with no gene match: 10. The CDR3 sequence is 16 residues long. In germline, CDR1 is SGHRS, CDR2 YFSETQ. The CDR3: CASSLTNRGANTEAFF. In DNA, the CDR3 is TGCGCCAGCAGCCTAACTAACAGGGGTGCGAACACTGAAGCTTTCTTT.

The chain has TRBV20-1 and TRBJ2-7, with D unresolved. The ends were cut back, 6 bases at V and 6 bases at J, with 21 bases in the middle. CDR1 and CDR2 (germline): DFQATT, SNEGSKA (reference sequence). The CDR3 runs 14 residues. CDR3 DNA: TGCAGTGCCCCCGGCGGTCCCCTGGGCGCCGAGCAGTACTTC. It is translated as CSAPGGPLGAEQYF.

This clonotype was observed a handful of times. CDR3 nucleotides: TGTGCCAGCAGCCAAGGCTGGACAGTCCAAGAGACCCAGTACTTC. Protein sequence: CASSQGWTVQETQYF. The J gene is TRBJ2-5, the V gene TRBV3-1, with D tentatively TRBD1 (6 bases). The germline V and J ends were trimmed by 1 base and 1 base, with 10 bases remaining between them. This CDR3 spans 15 amino acids. In germline, CDR1 is LGHDT, CDR2 YNNKEL (reference sequence).

This clonotype was seen a handful of times. The genes are TRBV5-1 and TRBJ1-1; unclear D gene. V was pared by 4 bases and J by 5 bases, with 15 bases between. Germline CDR1 is SGHRS and CDR2 is YFSETQ. The CDR3 is 14 residues long. DNA for the CDR3: TGCGCCAGCAGCGACTTGGTGTTTGGTACTGAAGCTTTCTTT. This translates into CASSDLVFGTEAFF.

This clonotype has just a few counts. The J gene is TRBJ1-3, the V gene TRBV6-1; tentatively, D is TRBD1 (5 bases). The CDR3 has 15 amino acids. The V gene lost 0 bases and the J gene lost 2 bases, with 8 bases spanning the gap. Germline CDR1 is MNHNS and CDR2 is SASEGT. The CDR3 region has the DNA TGTGCCAGCAGTGAAGCCGGGACGGCTGGAAACACCATATATTTT. Translating it yields CASSEAGTAGNTIYF.

This chain links TRBV18 with TRBJ1-2; TRBD1 aligns across 7 bases. Germline V gene lookup returns CDR1 KGHSH and CDR2 LQKENI. V lost 3 bases and J lost 4; bases outside the gene matches: 14. This CDR3 region has 17 residues. The CDR3 DNA follows: TGTGCCAGCTCACCCTTGGGCAGGGGGAGAGAGAGCTATGGCTACACCTTC. This gives the protein CASSPLGRGRESYGYTF.

The sample holds a few counts of this clonotype. The chain links TRBV7-2 to TRBJ1-2; TRBD1 aligns across 7 bases. V lost 3 bases to trimming and J lost 2 bases; unmatched junction nucleotides: 6. The CDR3 is 15 residues long. CDR1 SGHTA and CDR2 FQGNSA come from the germline V gene. DNA for the CDR3: TGTGCCAGCAGCTTGGGACAGAAAATGAACTATGGCTACACCTTC. Its translation: CASSLGQKMNYGYTF.

This clonotype was found a few times. The chain employs TRBV20-1 and TRBJ2-7, with TRBD2 identical over 11 bases. CDR3 size: 16 residues. After removal of 5 bases from V and 2 bases from J, the junction contained 11 bases not matched to a gene. Germline-derived CDR1 and CDR2 are DFQATT and SNEGSKA (reference sequence). The CDR3 sequence: CSAGGLAEKLTYEQYF. CDR3 bases: TGCAGTGCTGGGGGACTAGCGGAAAAACTTACCTACGAGCAGTACTTC.

This clonotype was observed at least ten times. The rearrangement uses TRBV5-5 and TRBJ2-7; 8 nucleotides align to TRBD1. The germline V gene encodes CDR1 SGHKS and CDR2 YYEKEE (reference sequence). V was clipped by 4 bases and J by 3 bases; unmatched bases: 6. CDR3 length equals 14 residues. CDR3 in amino acids: CASSRGQGGYEQYF. The CDR3 DNA follows: TGTGCCAGCAGCCGAGGACAGGGAGGCTACGAGCAGTACTTC.

This clonotype appeared a few times. V usage is TRBV7-2 and J usage is TRBJ2-6, with D possibly matching TRBD1 (6 bases). Germline-derived CDR1 and CDR2 are SGHTA and FQGNSA. The CDR3 is made up of 17 amino acids. V lost 5 bases, J lost 1 base, and 15 bases lay in between. CDR3 sequence (DNA): TGTGCCAGCAGCGCGACAGGTCAGGATTCTGGGGCCAACGTCCTGACTTTC. Protein sequence: CASSATGQDSGANVLTF.

V usage is TRBV18 and J usage is TRBJ2-7; 7 nucleotides match TRBD1. The trim removed 5 bases at V and 2 bases at J, leaving 9 bases unmatched. The V gene's germline CDR1 is KGHSH and CDR2 LQKENI. The CDR3 has 15 residues. CDR3 protein: CASSNTGVLPYEQYF. CDR3 bases: TGTGCCAGCTCAAATACAGGGGTCCTCCCCTACGAGCAGTACTTC.

This chain connects TRBV6-5 to TRBJ1-2, with 9 bases aligning to TRBD1. The CDR3 has 15 residues. V lost 2 bases to trimming and J lost 4 bases; unmatched junction nucleotides: 5. Germline CDR1 MNHEY, CDR2 SVGAGI. The CDR3 here is CASSYKGQGVYGYTF. The CDR3 region has the DNA TGTGCCAGCAGTTACAAGGGACAGGGAGTCTATGGCTACACCTTC.

This clonotype occurred a few times. The V call is TRBV29-1, the J call TRBJ2-7, with 7 bases identical to TRBD1. The CDR3 loop spans 12 amino acids. The germline V gene encodes CDR1 SQVTM and CDR2 ANQGSEA. The V gene end was trimmed by 2 bases and the J gene end by 4 bases; junction bases not matched to a gene: 2. CDR3 residues: CSVETGEYEQYF. CDR3 DNA sequence: TGCAGCGTTGAAACAGGGGAATACGAGCAGTACTTC.

This rearrangement joins TRBV10-3 to TRBJ1-5; TRBD1 agrees at 7 bases. This CDR3 is built from 17 residues. The germline CDR1 and CDR2 sequences are ENHRY and SYGVKD. The CDR3 coding sequence is TGTGCTTCAACATCGACAGGGTCCGCGGTTAGCAATCAGCCCCAGCATTTT. Residues: CASTSTGSAVSNQPQHF.

The chain combines TRBV24-1 with TRBJ2-1; 11 bases match TRBD1. Germline CDR1 and CDR2: KGHDR and SFDVKD. The CDR3 loop spans 15 amino acids. The V segment lost 3 bases and the J segment 7 bases; nucleotides outside the gene matches: 4. The CDR3 nucleotides are TGTGCCACCAGTGATCCGGGACAGGGGGTTAATGAGCAGTTCTTC. Translated, it gives CATSDPGQGVNEQFF.

The chain couples TRBV11-2 to TRBJ2-7, with 11 bases lining up with TRBD1. Per the germline V gene, CDR1 is SGHAT and CDR2 is FQNNGV. Losses at the gene ends were 6 bases for V and 6 bases for J; bases not matched to a gene: 10. CDR3 size: 15 residues. This chain's CDR3 is CASRTPGTGGLEQYF. The CDR3 DNA reads as TGTGCCAGCAGAACGCCCGGGACAGGGGGTCTCGAGCAGTACTTC.

This clonotype was seen only a few times. The chain recombines TRBV19 with TRBJ1-5; D gene ambiguous. CDR1 is LNHDA and CDR2 is SQIVND in the germline V gene (reference sequence). CDR3 length: 15 amino acids. V was pared by 6 bases and J by 4 bases, with 16 bases between. Written as DNA, the CDR3 is TGTGCCAGTAGGGCACTACCCCTATTGAATCAGCCCCAGCATTTT. The encoded protein is CASRALPLLNQPQHF.